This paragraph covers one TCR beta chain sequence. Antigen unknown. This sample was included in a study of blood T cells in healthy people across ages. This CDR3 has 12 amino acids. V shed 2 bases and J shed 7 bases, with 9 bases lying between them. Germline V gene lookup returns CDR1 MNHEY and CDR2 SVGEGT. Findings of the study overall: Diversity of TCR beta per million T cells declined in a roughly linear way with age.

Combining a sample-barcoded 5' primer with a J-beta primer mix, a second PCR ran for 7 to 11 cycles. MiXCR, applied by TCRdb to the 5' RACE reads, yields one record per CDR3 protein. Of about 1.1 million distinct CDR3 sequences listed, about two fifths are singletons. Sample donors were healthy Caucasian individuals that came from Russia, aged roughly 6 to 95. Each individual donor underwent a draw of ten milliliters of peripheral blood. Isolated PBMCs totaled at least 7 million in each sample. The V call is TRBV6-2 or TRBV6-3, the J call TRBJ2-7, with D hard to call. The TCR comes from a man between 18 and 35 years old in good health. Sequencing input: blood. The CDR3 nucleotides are TGTGCCAGCAGTTACGCGTTGGTAGAGCAGTACTTC. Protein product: CASSYALVEQYF.